This T cell receptor (beta chain) stems from a study of cytomegalovirus exposure and HLA in healthy donors. Study summary: The use of the same platform for the 110 or so validation repertoires and the roughly 700 first-cohort repertoires was reported by a later analysis. Whole-study findings and limits: Most TCR sequences were seen very rarely across donors, but some public TCRs occurred in many.

As concerns this clone: What it recognizes is unknown.

CDR1 is LNHNV and CDR2 is YYDKDF in the germline V gene (reference sequence). The CDR3 contains 13 residues. V gave up 8 bases and J gave up 3 bases; unmatched junction bases: 4. Method: immunoSEQ multiplex PCR; TCRdb's copy keeps in-frame clones and lacks some. This table holds 95,000 to 150,000 clones, about 83% found once. The sequenced sample consisted of PBMCs. V and J are TRBV15 and TRBJ1-3; TRBD1 matches 7 bases. The sequence was obtained from a woman aged 25 to 39 in good health and CMV-seronegative. DNA for the CDR3: TGTGCCACCTCGCAGGGGGGTGGAAACACCATATATTTT. Translation gives CATSQGGGNTIYF.